The 19 T cell receptor beta chains listed next were all sequenced from one sample in a study of blood T cell repertoires in COVID-19. This table comes from immunoSEQ multiplex PCR, and its TCRdb copy is limited to in-frame clones, with some not included. The sample holds under 150,000 clones; more than 80% are singletons and the top ten take about 6.1%. The sequencing input was peripheral blood. These receptor sequences come from a woman aged 55 to 70 with COVID-19, enrolled during active disease.

By its share, this clone is medium-sized (0.01 to 0.1%). V gene TRBV5-6 combines with J gene TRBJ2-7; no reliable D call. Germline assignment: CDR1 SGHDT and CDR2 YYEEEE. V was shortened by 2 bases and J by 6 bases, with 15 bases between the two germline ends. This CDR3 comprises 14 residues. CDR3 in DNA: TGTGCCAGCAGCTTTACCTTCACCTGGGCCGAGCAGTACTTC. Its protein product is CASSFTFTWAEQYF.

The rearrangement links TRBV23-1 to TRBJ1-5; D unresolved. Being an ORF, TRBV23-1 has a function that is uncertain. CDR3 size: 12 residues. The V end lost 7 bases, the J end lost 7 bases, and 11 bases lay between the germline ends. The CDR3 is CASKSRAQPQHF. The CDR3 DNA is TGCGCCAGCAAATCAAGAGCCCAGCCCCAGCATTTT.

The chain combines TRBV6-6 with TRBJ1-2; TRBD1 matches at 7 bases. This CDR3 is 15 amino acids long. CDR1 MNHNY and CDR2 SVGAGI come from the germline V gene (reference sequence). The V segment lost 5 bases and the J segment 6 bases; nucleotides outside the gene matches: 12. This chain's CDR3 is CASSRGYSQGNGYTF. CDR3 bases: TGTGCCAGCAGTCGAGGGTATTCACAGGGGAATGGCTACACCTTC.

V is TRBV29-1 and J is TRBJ1-1; D remains unclear. The CDR3 sequence is 12 residues long. Germline lookup yields CDR1 SQVTM and CDR2 ANQGSEA. The CDR3 loop is CSHVRGFAEAFF. The CDR3 DNA sequence: TGCAGTCACGTTCGGGGATTTGCTGAAGCTTTCTTT.

The V and J genes are TRBV11-1 and TRBJ2-5; 9 bases are shared with TRBD2. After removal of 5 bases from V and 7 bases from J, the junction contained 8 bases not matched to a gene. This CDR3 has 14 residues. Germline assignment: CDR1 SGHAT and CDR2 FQDESV (reference sequence). The CDR3 sequence: CASSQTSGAGTQYF. In nucleotides, the CDR3 is TGTGCCAGCAGCCAGACTAGCGGTGCGGGGACCCAGTACTTC.

The CDR3, as DNA: TGCGCCAGCAGCGTCAGTACGTCAACTAATGAAAAACTGTTTTTT. Translation: CASSVSTSTNEKLFF. V usage is TRBV4-3 and J usage is TRBJ1-4, with D hard to call. Germline CDR1 is LGHNA and CDR2 is YSLEER. V was pared by 5 bases and J by 0 bases, with 10 bases between. The CDR3 length is 15 residues.

In its sample, this clone was seen once. The CDR3 DNA sequence: TGTGCCAGCAGTTACTCCTTTAGCGGGGGGGCCGGAACAGATACGCAGTATTTT. It encodes CASSYSFSGGAGTDTQYF. The chain employs TRBV6-2 or TRBV6-3 and TRBJ2-3, with TRBD2 identical over 11 bases. The CDR3 is 18 residues long. From germline, CDR1 is MNHEY and CDR2 SVGEGT. V lost 0 bases to trimming and J lost 3 bases; unmatched junction nucleotides: 8.

The J gene is TRBJ2-5, the V gene TRBV5-8; 11 nucleotides line up with TRBD1. This CDR3 has 16 amino acids. The V gene's germline CDR1 is SGHTS and CDR2 YDEGEE. V lost 4 bases, J lost 5 bases, and 10 bases stayed unmatched. In nucleotides, the CDR3 is TGTGCCAGCAGCAAAGGACAGGGGGCGTCTTTGGAGACCCAGTACTTC. It yields the protein CASSKGQGASLETQYF.

The chain is built from TRBV2 and TRBJ2-7; 7 bases align to TRBD2. Losses at the gene ends were 0 bases for V and 6 bases for J; bases not matched to a gene: 8. The germline gives CDR1 SNHLY, CDR2 FYNNEI. This CDR3 has 15 amino acids. The CDR3 coding sequence is TGTGCCAGCAGTGAAGCGTTGCGGGGGTGGGGCGAGCAGTACTTC. Its protein is CASSEALRGWGEQYF.

The chain uses TRBV5-1 and TRBJ2-3; the match to TRBD1 covers 8 bases. Per germline, CDR1 SGHRS and CDR2 YFSETQ. CDR3 size: 15 residues. The ends lost 0 bases at V and 3 bases at J; junction bases unmatched: 3. CDR3 nucleotide sequence: TGCGCCAGCAGCTTGGAAGGGACAGGAACAGATACGCAGTATTTT. Encoded protein: CASSLEGTGTDTQYF.

This chain uses TRBV5-6 with TRBJ2-7, with a tentative D call TRBD2 (6 bases). V was shortened by 7 bases and J by 7 bases, with 21 bases between the two germline ends. From germline, CDR1 is SGHDT and CDR2 YYEEEE. CDR3 length equals 14 residues. In DNA, the CDR3 is TGTGCCAGCGGACCGGGCCTCAGGGAGGAGGAGCAGTACTTC. Translating it yields CASGPGLREEEQYF.

The V and J genes are TRBV2 and TRBJ2-7; D is perhaps TRBD1 (6 bases). The V end was cut by 1 base, the J end by 3 bases, with 10 bases between. The CDR3 consists of 14 residues. The germline CDR1 and CDR2 sequences are SNHLY and FYNNEI. CDR3 nucleotides: TGTGCCAGCAGTGAAGTGGTAGGGGGCTACGAGCAGTACTTC. Its translation: CASSEVVGGYEQYF.

The chain is built from TRBV7-2 and TRBJ2-2; tentative D call: TRBD1 (5 bases). CDR3 size: 16 residues. The V gene lost 3 bases and the J gene lost 1 base, with 12 bases spanning the gap. Germline loops: CDR1 SGHTA, CDR2 FQGNSA. CDR3 DNA sequence: TGTGCCAGCAGCTTTCGACAGCCCTTGAACACCGGGGAGCTGTTTTTT. Translated, it gives CASSFRQPLNTGELFF. The whole variable domain, remainder taken from reference TRBV7-2 and TRBJ2-2, is GAGVSQSPSNKVTEKGKDVELRCDPISGHTALYWYRQSLGQGLEFLIYFQGNSAPDKSGLPSDRFSAERTGGSVSTLTIQRTQQEDSAVYLCASSFRQPLNTGELFFGEGSRLTVL.

The rearrangement links TRBV20-1 to TRBJ1-1; no firm D call. V gave up 3 bases and J gave up 3 bases, with 8 bases separating them. Germline V gives CDR1 DFQATT, CDR2 SNEGSKA (reference sequence). This CDR3 has 12 amino acids. The CDR3 coding sequence is TGCAGTGCTAGTGAGGAGGACACTGAAGCTTTCTTT. It yields the protein CSASEEDTEAFF.

The chain employs TRBV5-6 and TRBJ1-6, with D tentatively TRBD1 (5 bases). The CDR3 loop spans 15 amino acids. Germline V gene lookup returns CDR1 SGHDT and CDR2 YYEEEE. Trimming removed 4 bases at V and 8 bases at J, with 16 bases between. The CDR3 coding sequence is TGTGCCAGCAGCCGTCGCAGGGTATATCATTCACCCCTCCACTTT. This encodes CASSRRRVYHSPLHF.

The genes are TRBV5-4 and TRBJ1-2, with 10 positions matching TRBD1. The CDR3 spans 16 residues. Trimming at V came to 6 bases and at J to 7 bases, leaving 15 bases not matched to a gene. Per the germline V gene, CDR1 is SGHNT and CDR2 is YYREEE (reference sequence). The chain's CDR3 is CASTPQVGTGVVGYTF. The CDR3 DNA sequence: TGTGCCAGCACTCCTCAGGTGGGGACAGGGGTTGTTGGCTACACCTTC.

CDR3 amino acids: CASSLRFDRGDGYTF. The CDR3 DNA follows: TGTGCCAGCAGCTTGAGGTTCGACAGGGGGGATGGCTACACCTTC. This chain connects TRBV5-4 to TRBJ1-2, with TRBD1 matching over 9 bases. V trimming: 1 base; J trimming: 6 bases; junction bases outside the gene matches: 7. This CDR3 comprises 15 residues. Germline CDR1 is SGHNT and CDR2 is YYREEE (reference sequence).

The chain joins TRBV5-1 to TRBJ2-3; TRBD2 agrees at 7 bases. The CDR3 covers 15 residues. Per germline, CDR1 SGHRS and CDR2 YFSETQ. With 4 bases clipped from V and 1 base from J, the junction kept 6 bases outside the gene matches. This chain's CDR3 is CASSGAGERTDTQYF. CDR3 DNA: TGCGCCAGCAGCGGTGCGGGGGAGCGCACAGATACGCAGTATTTT.

This sequence joins TRBV10-1 and TRBJ1-1, with 9 bases aligning to TRBD1. The CDR3 is 13 residues long. Looked up from germline, CDR1 is WNHNN and CDR2 is SYGVQD (reference sequence). Trimming cost V 7 bases and J 4 bases; bases outside gene matches: 4. CDR3 in amino acids: CASNPGQGTEAFF. The CDR3 bases are TGCGCCAGCAATCCGGGACAGGGCACTGAAGCTTTCTTT.